A selection of T cell receptor beta chains follows, all from one sample in a study of blood T cells in healthy people across ages. TCRdb re-called the 5' RACE reads through MiXCR, storing one row per CDR3 protein. The data contain approximately 1,100,000 distinct CDR3 sequences, 40% to 45% of them singletons. The sequencing input was blood. Receptor source: a woman aged 60-75 years in good health. Both conserved end residues are part of each CDR3. The order of the fields is J gene, clone size, V gene, D gene, CDR3 DNA, CDR3 protein. A D gene is named only where the DNA matches it firmly. The size of a clone is reported for some rows only, either as once, few or many, or as a class for expanded clones.

>TRBJ1-1|.|TRBV12-3/TRBV12-4|.
TGTGCCAGCAGCCTAAAGGACAAGGGCACTGAAGCTTTCTTT
CASSLKDKGTEAFF
>TRBJ2-6|.|TRBV6-5|.
TGTGCCAGCAGTTCCCTCTCGGGGGCCAACGTCCTGACTTTC
CASSSLSGANVLTF
>TRBJ2-5|many|TRBV25-1|.
TGTGCCAGCAGATCTGTCCAAGAGACCCAGTACTTC
CASRSVQETQYF
>TRBJ2-7|.|TRBV4-2|TRBD2
TGTGCCGGCAGCCAAGATCTAGCGGGAGGGCCTGGGGGTTACGAGCAGTACTTC
CAGSQDLAGGPGGYEQYF
>TRBJ1-2|.|TRBV10-3|TRBD1
TGTGCCATCAGTGAGTTCGACAGGGGGCATGATGGCTACACCTTC
CAISEFDRGHDGYTF
>TRBJ1-1|once|TRBV6-2/TRBV6-3|.
TGTGCCAGCAGTTATCCAACTCTCGGGGAAACGAACACTGAAGCTTTCTTT
CASSYPTLGETNTEAFF
>TRBJ1-5|.|TRBV3-1|.
TGTGCCAGCAGCCAAGGTTGGAATACGCCCCAGCATTTT
CASSQGWNTPQHF
>TRBJ2-7|few|TRBV6-5|.
TGTGCCAGCAGTTCCCGGGACTTCACCTACGAGCAGTACTTC
CASSSRDFTYEQYF
>TRBJ2-1|.|TRBV15|.
TGTGCCACCAGCGAGGGGGCGGGAGTCTACAATGAGCAGTTCTTC
CATSEGAGVYNEQFF
>TRBJ2-1|.|TRBV15|TRBD1
TGTGCCACCAGCAGAGATCCACTGGGACAGAGTGAGCAGTTCTTC
CATSRDPLGQSEQFF
>TRBJ2-7|.|TRBV13|.
TGTGCCAGCAGCATACTAGACTACGAGCAGTACTTC
CASSILDYEQYF
>TRBJ2-7|.|TRBV2|TRBD1
TGTGCCAGCAGTGAAATTGGGCAGGGGGCTGGCGAGCAGTACTTC
CASSEIGQGAGEQYF
>TRBJ2-7|.|TRBV5-6|.
TGCGCCAGCAGCTGTCTGCGGGGCTACGAGCAGTACTTC
CASSCLRGYEQYF
>TRBJ2-1|.|TRBV3-1|TRBD2
TGTGCCGGCAGCCCTGGGTTTAGCGGGGGAGGGTTCTTC
CAGSPGFSGGGFF
>TRBJ2-2|once|TRBV5-1|TRBD1
TGCGCCAGCAGCTTGACCTCGGGACAGGGCGCTATTGACACCGGGGAGCTGTTTTTT
CASSLTSGQGAIDTGELFF
>TRBJ1-2|.|TRBV7-2|.
TGTGCCAGCAGCTTAGCTGGGGGCTGGGTCTATGGCTACACCTTC
CASSLAGGWVYGYTF
>TRBJ2-7|.|TRBV30|.
TGTGCCTGGAGTGTACGATATGCCTACGAGCAGTACTTC
CAWSVRYAYEQYF
>TRBJ2-7|many|TRBV29-1|TRBD1
TGCAGCGCCTGCGGGGCAGGGGGCGCGTGCGAGCAGTACTTC
CSACGAGGACEQYF
>TRBJ2-5|.|TRBV20-1|.
TGCAGTGCTAGAGAGCTCCGCCTACCCATTACAGGGAATGAGCAGTACTTC
CSARELRLPITGNEQYF
>TRBJ1-5|once|TRBV29-1|.
TGCAGCGTTGATACCGGGGCAGGGAATCAGCCCCAGCATTTT
CSVDTGAGNQPQHF
>TRBJ1-1|.|TRBV27|.
TGTGCCAGCAGTTTAGGCACAACAATGAACACTGAAGCTTTCTTT
CASSLGTTMNTEAFF
>TRBJ2-1|.|TRBV4-2|TRBD2
TGTGCCAGCAGCCAAGAGACTAGCGGGAGGGTCAATGAGCAGTTCTTC
CASSQETSGRVNEQFF
>TRBJ2-3|.|TRBV9|.
TGTGCCAGCAGCCCTCGGGGGAGCGCAAGCACAGATACGCAGTATTTT
CASSPRGSASTDTQYF
>TRBJ1-2|few|TRBV27|TRBD1
TGTGCCAGCAGTTTATTACAGGGGAACTATGGCTACACCTTC
CASSLLQGNYGYTF
>TRBJ2-1|.|TRBV27|.
TGTGCCAGCGCCAATTCGGGACTGAAGTTCTTC
CASANSGLKFF
>TRBJ2-4|.|TRBV6-2/TRBV6-3|.
TGTGCCAGCAGTTACTTCCCCCGGGAGCAGTACTTC
CASSYFPREQYF
>TRBJ1-2|.|TRBV7-9|.
TGTGCCAGCAGCTTAGCGAAGTCAGAGGGCGAGGCTGGCTACACCTTC
CASSLAKSEGEAGYTF
>TRBJ2-7|few|TRBV27|.
TGTGCCAGCAAACCGGGGGTGGGGCAGCACTACGAGCAGTACTTC
CASKPGVGQHYEQYF
>TRBJ2-7|many|TRBV29-1|TRBD2
TGCAGCGTTGAACTAAGCGGGGGAGATAATCAGGACGAGCAGTACTTC
CSVELSGGDNQDEQYF
>TRBJ2-7|.|TRBV13|TRBD2
TGTGCCAGCAGCGCGACCGGGACTAGCGGGATTAACAACGAGCAGTACTTC
CASSATGTSGINNEQYF
>TRBJ2-6|few|TRBV7-8|.
TGTGCCAGCAGCTTAGAACAGGTCTCTGGGGCCAACGTCCTGACTTTC
CASSLEQVSGANVLTF
>TRBJ2-5|few|TRBV5-1|TRBD2
TGCGCCAGCAGCGCCGGGACTAGCGGGACGGGGGAGCAGTACTTC
CASSAGTSGTGEQYF
>TRBJ2-1|.|TRBV20-1|TRBD2
TGCAGTGCTCGTTCGGGACTAGTCTCCTACAATGAGCAGTTCTTC
CSARSGLVSYNEQFF
>TRBJ2-7|few|TRBV20-1|TRBD2
TGCAGTGCTCTTCGGGAGGCCTCCTACGAGCAGTACTTC
CSALREASYEQYF
>TRBJ2-3|.|TRBV7-9|.
TGTGCCAGCAGCCATTCGGACACTTCAAGCACAGATACGCAGTATTTT
CASSHSDTSSTDTQYF
>TRBJ2-7|.|TRBV9|TRBD2
TGTGCCAGTACCCTAGCGGGTAGCTCCTACAATGAGCAGTACTTC
CASTLAGSSYNEQYF
>TRBJ2-7|.|TRBV15|.
TGTGCCACCAGCAGAGTAGGAGAGGTCAGGGTTAACGAGCAGTACTTC
CATSRVGEVRVNEQYF
>TRBJ2-3|.|TRBV20-1|TRBD2
TGCAGTGCTCCTCGGACTAGCGGGGCTCTCCATACGCAGTATTTT
CSAPRTSGALHTQYF
>TRBJ2-7|.|TRBV27|.
TGTGCCAGCAGTTGGGGGGTGGTTGGCGAGCAGTACTTC
CASSWGVVGEQYF
>TRBJ2-7|.|TRBV25-1|TRBD2
TGTGCCAGCAGTGAAATCCCTAGCGGGTCCGAGCAGTACTTC
CASSEIPSGSEQYF
>TRBJ2-7|.|TRBV5-6|.
TGTGCCAGCAGCTTGTACGGGGGTCTCTACGAGCAGTACTTC
CASSLYGGLYEQYF
>TRBJ2-4|.|TRBV20-1|TRBD2
TGCAGTGCCTGGCTAGCGGGAGGGCCGGGAAGGGGCGACATTCAGTACTTC
CSAWLAGGPGRGDIQYF
>TRBJ2-5|many|TRBV5-1|TRBD1
TGTGCCAGCAGCCCCGGGACAGGGGAGACCCAGTACTTC
CASSPGTGETQYF
>TRBJ2-5|.|TRBV3-1|.
TGTGCCAGCAGCCACGCGAACTCCCAAGAGACCCAGTACTTC
CASSHANSQETQYF
>TRBJ1-2|.|TRBV19|TRBD1
TGTGCCAGTAGTATGAAGACAGGGCCCTACTATGGCTACACCTTC
CASSMKTGPYYGYTF
>TRBJ1-1|.|TRBV7-9|.
TGTGCCAGTTGCGGGAGGGGAGACACTGAAGCTTTCTTT
CASCGRGDTEAFF
>TRBJ2-1|.|TRBV3-1|TRBD2
TGTGCCAGCAGCCAGGGACTAGCGAGGGGCTACAATGAGCAGTTCTTC
CASSQGLARGYNEQFF
>TRBJ2-2|.|TRBV11-2|.
TGTGCCAGCACCGGACTAGGGGGGGGGACCGGGGAGCTGTTTTTT
CASTGLGGGTGELFF